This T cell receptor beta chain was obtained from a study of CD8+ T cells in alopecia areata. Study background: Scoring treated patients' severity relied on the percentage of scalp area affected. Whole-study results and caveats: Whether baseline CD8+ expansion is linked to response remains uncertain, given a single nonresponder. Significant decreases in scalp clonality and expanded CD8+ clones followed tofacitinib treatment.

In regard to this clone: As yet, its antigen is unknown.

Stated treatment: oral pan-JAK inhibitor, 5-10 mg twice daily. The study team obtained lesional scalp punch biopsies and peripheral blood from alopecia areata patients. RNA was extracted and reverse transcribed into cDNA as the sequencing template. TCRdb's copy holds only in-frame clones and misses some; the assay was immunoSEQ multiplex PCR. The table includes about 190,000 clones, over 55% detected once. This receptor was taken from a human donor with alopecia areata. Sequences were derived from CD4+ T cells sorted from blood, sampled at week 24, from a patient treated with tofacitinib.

In DNA form, the CDR3 reads TGCGCCAGCAGCCTGAGGGGACAGCCAGATCAGCCCCAGCATTTT. Its translation is CASSLRGQPDQPQHF. The chain has TRBV5-1 and TRBJ1-5; 7 bases match TRBD1. V gave up 4 bases and J gave up 5 bases; unmatched junction bases: 9. Per germline, CDR1 SGHRS and CDR2 YFSETQ. This CDR3 has 15 amino acids.